These 11 T cell receptor beta chains were all obtained from the same sample, sequenced in a study of beta chain features in type 1 diabetes. Study-wide results and limits: Significant though moderate, a shortening of TCRB CDR3s appeared in all four CD4+ subsets of Type 1 diabetes patients.

Expressed TCRB transcripts got sequenced, as all isolated RNA was reverse transcribed. This table comes from immunoSEQ multiplex PCR, and its TCRdb copy is limited to in-frame clones, with some not included. This repertoire shows 15,000 or so clones, approximately 69% found once; its top ten account for about 0.57%. Antigens of these TCRs are unknown. The sequenced sample was stem cell memory CD4+ T cells from blood. These TCRs come from a woman younger than 35 with type 1 diabetes.

V and J are TRBV7-9 and TRBJ1-2; the match to TRBD1 covers 7 bases. J was trimmed by 6 bases and V by 5 bases; bases with no gene match: 12. CDR1 is SEHNR, CDR2 FQNEAQ, per germline (reference sequence). This CDR3 is built from 15 residues. As DNA, the CDR3 is TGTGCCAGCAGCCCCCCCGGACGACAGGGCCATGGCTACACCTTC. Its protein is CASSPPGRQGHGYTF.

The chain recombines TRBV28 with TRBJ2-1; TRBD2 agrees at 12 bases. V trimming: 5 bases; J trimming: 4 bases; junction bases outside the gene matches: 6. The CDR3 is 16 residues long. CDR1 is MDHEN and CDR2 is SYDVKM in the germline V gene. The CDR3 reads CASSPGTSGHYNEQFF. The CDR3 DNA sequence: TGTGCCAGCAGTCCGGGGACTAGCGGGCATTACAATGAGCAGTTCTTC.

In nucleotides, the CDR3 is TGTGCCAGCAGCTTAGGGTACAGCTCCTATGGCTACACCTTC. This gives the protein CASSLGYSSYGYTF. The J gene is TRBJ1-2, the V gene TRBV11-2; D is undetermined. The germline CDR1 and CDR2 sequences are SGHAT and FQNNGV. V was trimmed by 1 base and J by 4 bases, leaving 10 bases between them. This CDR3 is built from 14 residues.

The chain is built from TRBV29-1 and TRBJ2-1, with D possibly matching TRBD2 (6 bases). The CDR3 is 14 amino acids. Germline V lookup: CDR1 SQVTM, CDR2 ANQGSEA. V was pared by 1 base and J by 7 bases, with 14 bases between. The chain's CDR3 is CSVEAGGVGNEQFF. The CDR3 DNA follows: TGCAGCGTTGAAGCCGGCGGGGTAGGGAATGAGCAGTTCTTC.

This clone was recorded a few times. The rearrangement joins TRBV19 to TRBJ2-1; 12 bases agree with TRBD2. The CDR3 contains 15 residues. The V gene end was trimmed by 9 bases and the J gene end by 7 bases; junction bases not matched to a gene: 10. Germline CDR1 is LNHDA and CDR2 is SQIVND (reference sequence). CDR3 DNA sequence: TGTGCCAGCAAGCAGACTAGCGGGAGAGGAAATGAGCAGTTCTTC. It encodes CASKQTSGRGNEQFF. The full variable domain, in which reference TRBV19 and TRBJ2-1 provide the parts outside the CDR3, is DGGITQSPKYLFRKEGQNVTLSCEQNLNHDAMYWYRQDPGQGLRLIYYSQIVNDFQKGDIAEGYSVSREKKESFPLTVTSAQKNPTAFYLCASKQTSGRGNEQFFGPGTRLTVL.

The rearrangement joins TRBV28 to TRBJ1-1; unclear D gene. Trimming took off 2 bases at V and 4 bases at J, with 5 bases between the two ends. The CDR3 extends over 12 amino acids. Germline CDR1 MDHEN, CDR2 SYDVKM. The CDR3 region is CASSLSFTEAFF. The CDR3 coding sequence is TGTGCCAGCAGTTTAAGCTTCACTGAAGCTTTCTTT.

This clone was detected only a few times. The V and J genes are TRBV5-1 and TRBJ2-5; D gene unclear. V lost 0 bases to trimming and J lost 2 bases, with 11 bases between them. The CDR3 covers 15 residues. CDR1 is SGHRS, CDR2 YFSETQ, per germline. CDR3 region: CASSLVSAGQETQYF. DNA of the CDR3: TGCGCCAGCAGCTTGGTATCGGCAGGTCAAGAGACCCAGTACTTC.

This chain connects TRBV7-8 to TRBJ2-1; 9 bases align to TRBD2. The germline CDR1 and CDR2 sequences are SGHVS and FQNEAQ. The ends lost 2 bases at V and 6 bases at J; junction bases unmatched: 2. This CDR3 contains 14 residues. CDR3 sequence reads: CASSLILAGNEQFF. Written as DNA, the CDR3 is TGTGCCAGCAGCTTAATACTAGCGGGCAATGAGCAGTTCTTC.

The rearrangement joins TRBV4-3 to TRBJ1-2, with D hard to call. Trimming left V 0 bases short and J 4 bases short, with 12 bases between. From germline, CDR1 is LGHNA and CDR2 YSLEER. The CDR3 is made up of 15 amino acids. This chain's CDR3 is CASSQEREPSYGYTF. The CDR3 DNA reads TGCGCCAGCAGCCAAGAGAGGGAGCCTAGCTATGGCTACACCTTC.

The CDR3 DNA reads as TGCGCCAGCAGCCCTCGGGGGGAGAACACTGAAGCTTTCTTT. The encoded protein is CASSPRGENTEAFF. The V gene is TRBV5-1, the J gene TRBJ1-1; the D gene is possibly TRBD1 (5 bases). CDR3 size: 14 residues. In germline, CDR1 is SGHRS, CDR2 YFSETQ. V was pared by 4 bases and J by 1 base, with 11 bases between. Looking up the rest from reference TRBV5-1 and TRBJ1-1 gives the full variable domain: KAGVTQTPRYLIKTRGQQVTLSCSPISGHRSVSWYQQTPGQGLQFLFEYFSETQRNKGNFPGRFSGRQFSNSRSEMNVSTLELGDSALYLCASSPRGENTEAFFGQGTRLTVV.

V gene TRBV6-6 combines with J gene TRBJ1-5; 10 bases are shared with TRBD1. Per the germline V gene, CDR1 is MNHNY and CDR2 is SVGAGI (reference sequence). The V segment lost 2 bases and the J segment 4 bases; nucleotides outside the gene matches: 5. The CDR3 runs 16 residues. In nucleotides, the CDR3 is TGTGCCAGCAGTTACCCGGGACAGGGGAGAAATCAGCCCCAGCATTTT. Its translation: CASSYPGQGRNQPQHF.